Listed below are T cell receptor beta chains from one sample, sequenced in a study of shared clonotypes between healthy human individuals. Sequencing was performed with immunoSEQ multiplex PCR; in TCRdb, only in-frame clones are kept and a portion is missing. The table has 1.5 million to 2.5 million clones, about 95% seen once. Material for sequencing was naive CD8+ T cells sorted from blood. These receptors came from a man younger than 30 in good health. CDR3s leave out the opening cysteine and the closing phenylalanine or tryptophan. The order of the fields is J gene, clone size, V gene, CDR3 protein. Clone size, where shown, is once, few, many, or a class for clones that have expanded.

j_call: TRBJ2-1
clone_size: NA
v_call: TRBV4-3
cdr3_aa: ASSQVAGEVPSYNEQF

j_call: TRBJ2-7
clone_size: NA
v_call: TRBV28
cdr3_aa: ASSLYGTYEQY

j_call: TRBJ2-3
clone_size: NA
v_call: TRBV20-1
cdr3_aa: SAQLDTQY

j_call: TRBJ1-6
clone_size: NA
v_call: TRBV7-9
cdr3_aa: ASSLVGGFGNSPLH

j_call: TRBJ1-3
clone_size: once
v_call: TRBV11-2
cdr3_aa: ASSLADLSGNTIY

j_call: TRBJ1-5
clone_size: NA
v_call: TRBV7-9
cdr3_aa: ASSSDRDQPQH

j_call: TRBJ2-7
clone_size: NA
v_call: TRBV7-2
cdr3_aa: ASSLLDNSYEQY

j_call: TRBJ1-1
clone_size: NA
v_call: TRBV5-5
cdr3_aa: ASRAGRGWGTEAF

j_call: TRBJ2-7
clone_size: NA
v_call: TRBV6-5
cdr3_aa: ASSYRSSSYEQY

j_call: TRBJ1-4
clone_size: NA
v_call: TRBV10-1
cdr3_aa: ASSDRKGANEKLF

j_call: TRBJ2-7
clone_size: once
v_call: TRBV27
cdr3_aa: ASSSPGTGSMKQY

j_call: TRBJ2-3
clone_size: NA
v_call: TRBV6-5
cdr3_aa: ASSYIDTQY

j_call: TRBJ2-3
clone_size: NA
v_call: TRBV9
cdr3_aa: ASSTPTTDTQY

j_call: TRBJ2-3
clone_size: NA
v_call: TRBV2
cdr3_aa: ASSDLDADTQY

j_call: TRBJ2-1
clone_size: NA
v_call: TRBV27
cdr3_aa: ASNALGHNEQF

j_call: TRBJ1-1
clone_size: NA
v_call: TRBV27
cdr3_aa: ASSLGPQGNTEAF

j_call: TRBJ2-3
clone_size: NA
v_call: TRBV29-1
cdr3_aa: SVYWTSGRTPDTQY

j_call: TRBJ2-3
clone_size: NA
v_call: TRBV27
cdr3_aa: ASSLWGERGDTQY

j_call: TRBJ2-3
clone_size: NA
v_call: TRBV5-1
cdr3_aa: ASIPPRGVDAILSTDTQY

j_call: TRBJ1-1
clone_size: NA
v_call: TRBV7-8
cdr3_aa: ASSLGQGGYTEAF

j_call: TRBJ2-5
clone_size: NA
v_call: TRBV4-2
cdr3_aa: ASSAHWLETQY

j_call: TRBJ2-5
clone_size: NA
v_call: TRBV11-3
cdr3_aa: ASSLRDGEETQY

j_call: TRBJ2-1
clone_size: NA
v_call: TRBV4-1
cdr3_aa: ASSQQGGRGF

j_call: TRBJ1-6
clone_size: NA
v_call: TRBV5-4
cdr3_aa: ASSTGLLDSPLH

j_call: TRBJ2-4
clone_size: NA
v_call: TRBV5-4
cdr3_aa: ASSSGEMGIQY

j_call: TRBJ1-1
clone_size: NA
v_call: TRBV2
cdr3_aa: ASSSPSGEAEAF

j_call: TRBJ1-2
clone_size: NA
v_call: TRBV19
cdr3_aa: ASSILAEERANYGYT

j_call: TRBJ2-7
clone_size: NA
v_call: TRBV5-4
cdr3_aa: ASSASVVSPTYEQY

j_call: TRBJ2-7
clone_size: NA
v_call: TRBV7-9
cdr3_aa: ASSSDLGTFYEQY

j_call: TRBJ2-7
clone_size: NA
v_call: TRBV7-9
cdr3_aa: ASSPDRDYEQY

j_call: TRBJ1-1
clone_size: NA
v_call: TRBV6-4
cdr3_aa: ASSSKENTEAF

j_call: TRBJ2-3
clone_size: NA
v_call: TRBV21-1
cdr3_aa: ASSKDGTGPSTDTQY

j_call: TRBJ1-1
clone_size: once
v_call: TRBV5-1
cdr3_aa: ASSLGRGNTEAF

j_call: TRBJ1-5
clone_size: NA
v_call: TRBV4-1
cdr3_aa: ASSQGRGGFNQPQH

j_call: TRBJ1-2
clone_size: NA
v_call: TRBV6-5
cdr3_aa: ASSYRGPNYGYT

j_call: TRBJ1-2
clone_size: few
v_call: TRBV6-1
cdr3_aa: ASTGLDGYT

j_call: TRBJ2-3
clone_size: NA
v_call: TRBV9
cdr3_aa: ASSPSGRSTDTQY

j_call: TRBJ2-7
clone_size: NA
v_call: TRBV5-4
cdr3_aa: ASSPGTLTYEQY

j_call: TRBJ1-3
clone_size: once
v_call: TRBV5-5
cdr3_aa: ARPPGNTIY

j_call: TRBJ1-1
clone_size: NA
v_call: TRBV6-5
cdr3_aa: ASSPPEGDTEAF

j_call: TRBJ2-4
clone_size: NA
v_call: TRBV6-4
cdr3_aa: ASRGGSFKNIQY

j_call: TRBJ1-2
clone_size: NA
v_call: TRBV2
cdr3_aa: ASRVGPEANYGYT

j_call: TRBJ2-3
clone_size: NA
v_call: TRBV5-1
cdr3_aa: ASSLTPADTQY

j_call: TRBJ1-1
clone_size: NA
v_call: TRBV29-1
cdr3_aa: SVEDPGTGNTEAF

j_call: TRBJ1-5
clone_size: NA
v_call: TRBV10-2
cdr3_aa: ASRDTTTNQPQH

j_call: TRBJ2-7
clone_size: NA
v_call: TRBV5-4
cdr3_aa: ASSLPRSSGRSYEQY

j_call: TRBJ1-4
clone_size: NA
v_call: TRBV19
cdr3_aa: ASSATTGIGEKLF

j_call: TRBJ2-2
clone_size: once
v_call: TRBV7-9
cdr3_aa: ASSLAGTPNTGELF

j_call: TRBJ2-2
clone_size: NA
v_call: TRBV25-1
cdr3_aa: ASTRGRNTGELF

j_call: TRBJ1-5
clone_size: NA
v_call: TRBV6-5
cdr3_aa: ASRDGTDSNQPQH

j_call: TRBJ1-5
clone_size: once
v_call: TRBV27
cdr3_aa: ASSINREGILAQH

j_call: TRBJ1-1
clone_size: NA
v_call: TRBV27
cdr3_aa: ASSFWGDTEAF

j_call: TRBJ2-3
clone_size: NA
v_call: TRBV2
cdr3_aa: ASSLDRGGPLDDTQY

j_call: TRBJ2-7
clone_size: NA
v_call: TRBV25-1
cdr3_aa: ASSPGTGPDEQY

j_call: TRBJ2-2
clone_size: NA
v_call: TRBV6-6
cdr3_aa: ASRPGEGGLTGELF